One T cell receptor (beta chain) is described in this entry. Profiled with immunoSEQ multiplex PCR; TCRdb holds only in-frame clones, not every one. This table has about 120,000 clones, roughly 90% appearing once. The sample is drawn from a study of blood T cell repertoires in COVID-19. The germline CDR1 and CDR2 sequences are SGHVS and FNYEAQ. The CDR3 totals 13 residues. Trimming stripped 3 bases from V and 3 bases from J, with 9 bases between. This receptor was taken from a man between 60 and 75 years old with COVID-19, enrolled during active disease. The gene calls are TRBV7-6 and TRBJ2-7; maybe TRBD2 (6 bases). The sequenced sample was peripheral blood. CDR3 in amino acids: CASSLGTGYEQYF. The CDR3 DNA reads as TGTGCCAGCAGCTTGGGGACTGGCTACGAGCAGTACTTC. The entire variable domain, with the rest obtained from reference TRBV7-6 and TRBJ2-7, is as follows: GAGVSQSPRYKVTKRGQDVALRCDPISGHVSLYWYRQALGQGPEFLTYFNYEAQQDKSGLPNDRFSAERPEGSISTLTIQRTEQRDSAMYRCASSLGTGYEQYFGPGTRLTVT.